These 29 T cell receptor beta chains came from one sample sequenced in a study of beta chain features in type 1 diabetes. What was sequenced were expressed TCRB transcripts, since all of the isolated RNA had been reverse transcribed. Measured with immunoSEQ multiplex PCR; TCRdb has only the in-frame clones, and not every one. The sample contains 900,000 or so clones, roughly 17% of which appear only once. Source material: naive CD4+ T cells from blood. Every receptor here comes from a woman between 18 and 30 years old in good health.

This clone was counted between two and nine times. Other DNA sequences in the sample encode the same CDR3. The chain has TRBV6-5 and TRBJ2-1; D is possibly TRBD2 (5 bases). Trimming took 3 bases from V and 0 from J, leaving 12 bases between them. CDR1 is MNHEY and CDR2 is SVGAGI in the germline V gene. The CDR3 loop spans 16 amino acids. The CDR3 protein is CASSYLSGSSYNEQFF. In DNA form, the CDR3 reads TGTGCCAGCAGTTATCTGTCGGGGAGCTCCTACAATGAGCAGTTCTTC.

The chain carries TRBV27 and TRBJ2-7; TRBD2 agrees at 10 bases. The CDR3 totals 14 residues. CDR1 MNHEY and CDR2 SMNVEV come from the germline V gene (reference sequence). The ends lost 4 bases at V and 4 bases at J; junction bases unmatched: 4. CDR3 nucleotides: TGTGCCAGCAGTTACAAGCGGGAGGGGTACGAGCAGTACTTC. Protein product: CASSYKREGYEQYF.

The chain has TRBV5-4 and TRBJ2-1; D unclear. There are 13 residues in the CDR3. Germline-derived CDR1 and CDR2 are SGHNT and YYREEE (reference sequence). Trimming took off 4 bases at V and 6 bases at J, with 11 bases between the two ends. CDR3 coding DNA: TGTGCCAGCAGCACCGGACGCCGCAATGAGCAGTTCTTC. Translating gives CASSTGRRNEQFF.

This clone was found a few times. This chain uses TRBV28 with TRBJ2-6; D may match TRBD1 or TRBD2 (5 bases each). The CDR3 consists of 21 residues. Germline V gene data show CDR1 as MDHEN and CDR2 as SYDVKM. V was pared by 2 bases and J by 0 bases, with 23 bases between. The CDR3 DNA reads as TGTGCCAGCAGTTTAGTTCGTCTGGGACGTCCCACTCTCTCTGGGGCCAACGTCCTGACTTTC. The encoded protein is CASSLVRLGRPTLSGANVLTF. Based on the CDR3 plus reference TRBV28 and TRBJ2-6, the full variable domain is DVKVTQSSRYLVKRTGEKVFLECVQDMDHENMFWYRQDPGLGLRLIYFSYDVKMKEKGDIPEGYSVSREKKERFSLILESASTNQTSMYLCASSLVRLGRPTLSGANVLTFGAGSRLTVL.

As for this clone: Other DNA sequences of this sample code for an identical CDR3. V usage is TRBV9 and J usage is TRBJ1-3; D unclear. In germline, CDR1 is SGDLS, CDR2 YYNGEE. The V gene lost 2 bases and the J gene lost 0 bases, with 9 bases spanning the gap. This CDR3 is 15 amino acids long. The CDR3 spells CASSVDGISGNTIYF. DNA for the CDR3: TGTGCCAGCAGCGTGGACGGGATCTCTGGAAACACCATATATTTT.

The CDR3 DNA reads as TGTGCCAGCAGCTTGGGGCAGGGGGCAACTAATGAAAAACTGTTTTTT. Translating gives CASSLGQGATNEKLFF. This chain uses TRBV5-6 with TRBJ1-4; 7 nucleotides line up with TRBD1. The CDR3 length is 16 residues. V gave up 0 bases and J gave up 0 bases; unmatched junction bases: 2. Per the germline V gene, CDR1 is SGHDT and CDR2 is YYEEEE. Filled out from reference TRBV5-6 and TRBJ1-4, the complete variable domain reads DAGVTQSPTHLIKTRGQQVTLRCSPKSGHDTVSWYQQALGQGPQFIFQYYEEEERQRGNFPDRFSGHQFPNYSSELNVNALLLGDSALYLCASSLGQGATNEKLFFGSGTQLSVL.

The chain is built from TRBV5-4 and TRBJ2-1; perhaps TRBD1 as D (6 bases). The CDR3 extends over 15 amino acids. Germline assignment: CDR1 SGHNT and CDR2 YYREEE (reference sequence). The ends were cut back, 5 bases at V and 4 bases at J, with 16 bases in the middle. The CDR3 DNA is TGTGCCAGCAGACAACCAGGGGACCGGTACAATGAGCAGTTCTTC. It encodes CASRQPGDRYNEQFF.

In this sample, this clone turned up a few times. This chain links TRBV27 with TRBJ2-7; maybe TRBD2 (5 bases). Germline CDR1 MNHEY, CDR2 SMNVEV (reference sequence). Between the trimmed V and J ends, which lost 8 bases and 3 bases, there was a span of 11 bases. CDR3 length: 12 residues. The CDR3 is CASGGKNYEQYF. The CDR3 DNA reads TGTGCCAGCGGAGGAAAAAACTACGAGCAGTACTTC.

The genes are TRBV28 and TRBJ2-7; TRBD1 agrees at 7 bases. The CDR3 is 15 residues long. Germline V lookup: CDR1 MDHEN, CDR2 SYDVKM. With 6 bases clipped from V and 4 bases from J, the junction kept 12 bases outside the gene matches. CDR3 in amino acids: CASRGRTGDHYEQYF. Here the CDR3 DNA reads TGTGCCAGCAGGGGTCGAACAGGGGACCATTACGAGCAGTACTTC.

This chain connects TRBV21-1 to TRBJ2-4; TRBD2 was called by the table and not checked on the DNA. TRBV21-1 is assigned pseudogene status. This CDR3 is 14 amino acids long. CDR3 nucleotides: TGTGCCAGCAGCAAGGGTCGGCGGCGGAACATTCAGTACTTC. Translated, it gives CASSKGRRRNIQYF.

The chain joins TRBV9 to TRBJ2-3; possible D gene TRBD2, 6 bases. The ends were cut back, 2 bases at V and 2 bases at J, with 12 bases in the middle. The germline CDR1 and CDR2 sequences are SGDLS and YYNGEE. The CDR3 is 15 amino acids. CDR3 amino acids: CASSVTGAFTDTQYF. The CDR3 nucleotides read TGTGCCAGCAGCGTGACGGGAGCCTTCACAGATACGCAGTATTTT.

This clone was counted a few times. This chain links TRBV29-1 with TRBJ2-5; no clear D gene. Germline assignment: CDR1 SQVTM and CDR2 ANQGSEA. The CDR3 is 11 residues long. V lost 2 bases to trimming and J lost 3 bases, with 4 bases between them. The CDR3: CSVELEETQYF. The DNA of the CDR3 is TGCAGCGTTGAACTAGAAGAGACCCAGTACTTC.

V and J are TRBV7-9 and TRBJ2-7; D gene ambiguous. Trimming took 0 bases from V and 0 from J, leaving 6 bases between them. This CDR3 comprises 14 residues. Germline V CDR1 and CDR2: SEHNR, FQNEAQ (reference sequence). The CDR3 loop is CASSLATVSYEQYF. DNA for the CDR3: TGTGCCAGCAGCTTAGCAACAGTCTCCTACGAGCAGTACTTC.

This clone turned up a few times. The CDR3 coding sequence is TGTGCCAGCAGCTTGTCCCGGGGATCAAACATTCAGTACTTC. Translating it yields CASSLSRGSNIQYF. The chain uses TRBV4-2 and TRBJ2-4; weak D call: TRBD2 (5 bases). Per the germline V gene, CDR1 is LGHNA and CDR2 is YNFKEQ. The CDR3 is made up of 14 amino acids. V lost 5 bases to trimming and J lost 6 bases, with 14 bases between them.

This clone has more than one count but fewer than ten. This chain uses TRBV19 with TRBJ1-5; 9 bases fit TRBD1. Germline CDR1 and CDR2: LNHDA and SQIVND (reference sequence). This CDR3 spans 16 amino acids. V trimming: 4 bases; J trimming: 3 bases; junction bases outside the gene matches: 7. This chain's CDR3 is CASSTRQGVNNQPQHF. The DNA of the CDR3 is TGTGCCAGTAGTACAAGACAGGGGGTTAACAATCAGCCCCAGCATTTT.

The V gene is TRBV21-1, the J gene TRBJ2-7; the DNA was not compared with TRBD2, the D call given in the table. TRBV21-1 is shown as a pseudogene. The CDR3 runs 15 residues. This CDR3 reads CASSHTPRGAYEQYF. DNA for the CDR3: TGTGCCAGCAGCCATACTCCGCGGGGGGCCTACGAGCAGTACTTC.

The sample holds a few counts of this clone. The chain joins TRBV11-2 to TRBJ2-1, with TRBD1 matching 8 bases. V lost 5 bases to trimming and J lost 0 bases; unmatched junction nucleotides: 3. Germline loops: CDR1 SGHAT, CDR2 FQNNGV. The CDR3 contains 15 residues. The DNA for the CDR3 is TGTGCCAGCAGCCGACAGGGGAGCTCCTACAATGAGCAGTTCTTC. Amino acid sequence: CASSRQGSSYNEQFF. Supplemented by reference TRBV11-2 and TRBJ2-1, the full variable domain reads EAGVAQSPRYKIIEKRQSVAFWCNPISGHATLYWYQQILGQGPKLLIQFQNNGVVDDSQLPKDRFSAERLKGVDSTLKIQPAKLEDSAVYLCASSRQGSSYNEQFFGPGTRLTVL.

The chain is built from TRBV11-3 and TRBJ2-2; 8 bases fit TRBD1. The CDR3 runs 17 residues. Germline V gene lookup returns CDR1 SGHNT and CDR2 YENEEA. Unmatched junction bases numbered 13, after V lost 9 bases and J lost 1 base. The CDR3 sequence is CASSNPGGPQNTGELFF. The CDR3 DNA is TGTGCCAGTAGCAACCCAGGGGGCCCACAGAACACCGGGGAGCTGTTTTTT.

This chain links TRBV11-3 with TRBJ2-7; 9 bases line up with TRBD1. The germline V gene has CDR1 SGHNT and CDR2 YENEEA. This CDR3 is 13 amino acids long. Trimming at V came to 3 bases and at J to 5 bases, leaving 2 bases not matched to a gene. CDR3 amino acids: CASSLGQGDEQYF. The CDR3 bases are TGTGCCAGCAGCTTGGGACAGGGCGACGAGCAGTACTTC.

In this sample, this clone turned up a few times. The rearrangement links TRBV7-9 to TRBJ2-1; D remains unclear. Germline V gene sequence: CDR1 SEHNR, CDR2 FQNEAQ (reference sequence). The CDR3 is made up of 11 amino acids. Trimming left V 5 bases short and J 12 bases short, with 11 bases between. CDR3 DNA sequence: TGTGCCAGCAGCCTCGAATGGGGGCAGTTCTTC. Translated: CASSLEWGQFF.

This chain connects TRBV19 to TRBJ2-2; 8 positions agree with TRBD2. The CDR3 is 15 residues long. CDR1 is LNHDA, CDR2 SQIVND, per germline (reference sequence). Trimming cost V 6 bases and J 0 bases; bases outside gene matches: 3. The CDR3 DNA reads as TGTGCCAGTAGGACGGGAGGGACGAACACCGGGGAGCTGTTTTTT. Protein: CASRTGGTNTGELFF.

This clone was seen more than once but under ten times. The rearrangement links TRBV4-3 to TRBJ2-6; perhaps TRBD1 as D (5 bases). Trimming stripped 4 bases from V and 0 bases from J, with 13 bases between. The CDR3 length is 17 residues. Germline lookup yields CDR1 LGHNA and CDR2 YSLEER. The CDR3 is CASSLLGRFSGANVLTF. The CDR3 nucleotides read TGCGCCAGCAGCCTCTTGGGGCGATTCTCTGGGGCCAACGTCCTGACTTTC.

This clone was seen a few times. The DNA for the CDR3 is TGCAGCGTTGGGACAGGATACCCCTACGAGCAGTACTTC. Its translation is CSVGTGYPYEQYF. The chain joins TRBV29-1 to TRBJ2-7; 7 positions agree with TRBD1. Germline V gives CDR1 SQVTM, CDR2 ANQGSEA. The CDR3 is 13 residues long. Trimming took 4 bases from V and 2 from J; bases not matched to a gene: 5.

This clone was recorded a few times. CDR3 sequence: CASSPRGTGGAEQFF. CDR3 DNA sequence: TGTGCCAGCAGCCCAAGGGGGACAGGGGGTGCTGAGCAGTTCTTC. The chain is built from TRBV6-5 and TRBJ2-1; 11 bases match TRBD1. The CDR3 covers 15 residues. Losses at the gene ends were 6 bases for V and 9 bases for J; bases not matched to a gene: 10. CDR1 is MNHEY and CDR2 is SVGAGI in the germline V gene.

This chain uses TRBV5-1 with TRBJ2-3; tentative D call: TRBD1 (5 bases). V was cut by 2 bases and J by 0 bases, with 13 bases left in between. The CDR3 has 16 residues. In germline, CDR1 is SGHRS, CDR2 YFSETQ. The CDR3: CASSFLDTGSTDTQYF. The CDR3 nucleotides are TGCGCCAGCAGCTTCTTGGACACGGGTAGCACAGATACGCAGTATTTT.

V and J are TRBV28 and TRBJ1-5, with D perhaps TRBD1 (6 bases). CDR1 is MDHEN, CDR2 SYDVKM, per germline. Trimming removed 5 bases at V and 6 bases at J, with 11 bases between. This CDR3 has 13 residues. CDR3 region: CASSRGGVQPQHF. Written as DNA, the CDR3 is TGTGCCAGCAGTAGAGGGGGAGTTCAGCCCCAGCATTTT. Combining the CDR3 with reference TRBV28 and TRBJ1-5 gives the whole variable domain DVKVTQSSRYLVKRTGEKVFLECVQDMDHENMFWYRQDPGLGLRLIYFSYDVKMKEKGDIPEGYSVSREKKERFSLILESASTNQTSMYLCASSRGGVQPQHFGDGTRLSIL.

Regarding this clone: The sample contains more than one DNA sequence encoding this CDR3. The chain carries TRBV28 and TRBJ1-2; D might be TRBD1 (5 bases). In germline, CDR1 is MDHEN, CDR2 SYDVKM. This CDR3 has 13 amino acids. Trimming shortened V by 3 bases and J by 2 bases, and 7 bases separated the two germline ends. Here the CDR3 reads CASSLGLNYGYTF. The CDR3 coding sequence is TGTGCCAGCAGTTTGGGGCTGAACTATGGCTACACCTTC.

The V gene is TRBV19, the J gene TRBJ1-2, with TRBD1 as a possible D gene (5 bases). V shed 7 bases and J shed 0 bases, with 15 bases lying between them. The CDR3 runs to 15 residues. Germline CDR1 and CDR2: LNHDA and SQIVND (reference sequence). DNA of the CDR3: TGTGCCAGTACCAGGGCCCTTACCACTAACTATGGCTACACCTTC. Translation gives CASTRALTTNYGYTF.

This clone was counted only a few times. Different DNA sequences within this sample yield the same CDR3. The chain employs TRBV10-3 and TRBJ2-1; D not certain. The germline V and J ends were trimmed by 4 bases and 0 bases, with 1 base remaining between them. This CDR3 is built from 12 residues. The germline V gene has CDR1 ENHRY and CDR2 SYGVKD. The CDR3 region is CAISASYNEQFF. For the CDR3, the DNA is TGTGCCATCAGTGCCTCCTACAATGAGCAGTTCTTC.